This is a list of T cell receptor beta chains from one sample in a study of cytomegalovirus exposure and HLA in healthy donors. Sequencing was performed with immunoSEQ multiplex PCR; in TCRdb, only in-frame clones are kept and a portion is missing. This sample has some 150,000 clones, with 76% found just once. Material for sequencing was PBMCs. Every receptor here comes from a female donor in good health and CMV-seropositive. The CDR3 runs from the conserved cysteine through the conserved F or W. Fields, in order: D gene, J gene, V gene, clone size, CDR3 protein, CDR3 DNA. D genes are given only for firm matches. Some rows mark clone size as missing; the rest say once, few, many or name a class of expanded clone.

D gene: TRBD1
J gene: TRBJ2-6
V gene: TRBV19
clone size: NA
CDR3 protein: CASTSSQGVSGANVLTF
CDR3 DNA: TGTGCCAGTACCTCGTCACAGGGGGTATCTGGGGCCAACGTCCTGACTTTC

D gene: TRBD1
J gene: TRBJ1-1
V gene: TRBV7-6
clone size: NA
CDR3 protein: CASSPQGYTEAFF
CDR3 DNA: TGTGCCAGCAGCCCACAGGGGTACACTGAAGCTTTCTTT

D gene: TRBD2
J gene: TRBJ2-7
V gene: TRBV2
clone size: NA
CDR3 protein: CASSEEWASGAYEQYF
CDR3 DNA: TGTGCCAGCAGTGAAGAATGGGCTAGCGGTGCCTACGAGCAGTACTTC

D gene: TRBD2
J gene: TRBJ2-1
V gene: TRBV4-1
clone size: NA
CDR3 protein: CASSLGAGGQPGPYNEQFF
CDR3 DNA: TGCGCCAGCAGCTTAGGGGCGGGAGGACAACCGGGGCCTTACAATGAGCAGTTCTTC

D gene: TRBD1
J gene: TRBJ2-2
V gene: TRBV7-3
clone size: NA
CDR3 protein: CASSLRQGGDGELFF
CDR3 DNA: TGTGCCAGCAGCTTAAGACAGGGGGGCGACGGGGAGCTGTTTTTT

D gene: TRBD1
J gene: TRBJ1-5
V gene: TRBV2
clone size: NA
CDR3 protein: CASSLRGHNQPQHF
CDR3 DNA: TGTGCCAGCAGTCTCAGGGGGCACAATCAGCCCCAGCATTTT

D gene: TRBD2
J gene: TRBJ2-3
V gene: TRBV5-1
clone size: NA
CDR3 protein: CASSSLLAGGPDTQYF
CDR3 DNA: TGCGCCAGCAGCTCCTTACTAGCGGGAGGGCCAGATACGCAGTATTTT

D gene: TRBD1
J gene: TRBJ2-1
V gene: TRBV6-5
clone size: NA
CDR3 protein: CASSYLVGGSDEQFF
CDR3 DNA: TGTGCCAGCAGTTACCTTGTAGGGGGCTCAGATGAGCAGTTCTTC

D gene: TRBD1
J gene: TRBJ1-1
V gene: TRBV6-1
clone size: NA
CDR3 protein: CAISYRGREAFF
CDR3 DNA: TGTGCCATTTCCTACAGGGGCCGAGAAGCTTTCTTT

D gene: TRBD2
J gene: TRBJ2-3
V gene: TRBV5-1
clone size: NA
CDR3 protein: CASSSWGGDADTQYF
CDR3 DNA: TGCGCCAGCAGCTCATGGGGGGGGGACGCAGATACGCAGTATTTT

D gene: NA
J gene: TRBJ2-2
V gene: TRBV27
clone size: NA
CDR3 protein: CASSLLTENTGELFF
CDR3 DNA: TGTGCCAGCAGTTTACTTACAGAAAACACCGGGGAGCTGTTTTTT

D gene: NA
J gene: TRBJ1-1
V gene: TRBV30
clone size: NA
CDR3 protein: CAWTTQGFEAFF
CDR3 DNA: TGTGCCTGGACAACGCAGGGTTTTGAAGCTTTCTTT

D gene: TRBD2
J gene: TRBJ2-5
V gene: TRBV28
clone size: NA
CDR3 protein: CASSRTSGGETQYF
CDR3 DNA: TGTGCCAGCAGTCGGACTAGCGGGGGAGAGACCCAGTACTTC

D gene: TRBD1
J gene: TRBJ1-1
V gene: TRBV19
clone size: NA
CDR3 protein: CASSIGTGGPEAFF
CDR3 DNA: TGTGCCAGTAGTATAGGGACAGGCGGGCCTGAAGCTTTCTTT

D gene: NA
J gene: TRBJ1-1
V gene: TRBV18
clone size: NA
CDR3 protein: CASSPSHTEAFF
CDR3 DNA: TGTGCCAGCTCACCAAGCCACACTGAAGCTTTCTTT

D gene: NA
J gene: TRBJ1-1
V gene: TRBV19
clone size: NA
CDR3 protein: CASSIGANTEAFF
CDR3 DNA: TGTGCCAGTAGTATAGGGGCGAACACTGAAGCTTTCTTT

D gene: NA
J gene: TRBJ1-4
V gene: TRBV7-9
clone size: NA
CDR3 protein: CASSRTHSNEKLFF
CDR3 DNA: TGTGCCAGCAGCAGGACACATTCTAATGAAAAACTGTTTTTT

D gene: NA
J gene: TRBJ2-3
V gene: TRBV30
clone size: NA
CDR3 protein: CAWRKGGESTDTQYF
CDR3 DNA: TGTGCCTGGAGGAAGGGGGGGGAGAGCACAGATACGCAGTATTTT

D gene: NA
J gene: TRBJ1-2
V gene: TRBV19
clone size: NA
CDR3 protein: CASSPQRASGYTF
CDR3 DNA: TGTGCCAGTAGTCCCCAGCGAGCGAGTGGCTACACCTTC

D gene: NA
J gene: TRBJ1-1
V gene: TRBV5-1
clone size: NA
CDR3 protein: CASSFAGAGNMNTEAFF
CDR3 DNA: TGCGCCAGCAGCTTCGCGGGGGCCGGGAACATGAACACTGAAGCTTTCTTT

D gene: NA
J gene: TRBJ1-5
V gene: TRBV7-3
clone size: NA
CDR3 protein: CASSLDGHQPQHF
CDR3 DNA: TGTGCCAGCAGCTTAGATGGGCATCAGCCCCAGCATTTT

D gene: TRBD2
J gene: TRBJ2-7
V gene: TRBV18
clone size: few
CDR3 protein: CASSPVGTSSYEQYF
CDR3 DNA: TGTGCCAGCTCACCAGTCGGGACTAGCAGTTACGAGCAGTACTTC

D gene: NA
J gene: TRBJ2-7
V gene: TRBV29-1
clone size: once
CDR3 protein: CSVGDSSSYEQYF
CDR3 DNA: TGCAGCGTTGGAGATTCTAGCTCCTACGAGCAGTACTTC

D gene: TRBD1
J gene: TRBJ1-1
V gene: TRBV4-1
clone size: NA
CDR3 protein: CASSQGRTGALGGAFF
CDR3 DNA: TGCGCCAGCAGCCAAGGCCGGACAGGGGCCTTGGGGGGAGCTTTCTTT

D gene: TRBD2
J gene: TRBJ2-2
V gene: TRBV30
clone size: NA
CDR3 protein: CASSRGSGGTYTGELFF
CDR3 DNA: TGTGCCTCAAGTCGGGGTAGCGGGGGGACGTACACCGGGGAGCTGTTTTTT

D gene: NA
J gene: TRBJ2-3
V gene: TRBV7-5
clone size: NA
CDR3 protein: CVRSTPGLDSDTQYF
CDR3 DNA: TGTGTCAGAAGCACACCGGGACTAGACTCAGATACGCAGTATTTT

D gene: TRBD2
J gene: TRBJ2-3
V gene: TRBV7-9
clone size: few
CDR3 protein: CASSLDVWGGRTDTQYF
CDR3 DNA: TGTGCCAGCAGCTTAGACGTGTGGGGAGGGAGGACAGATACGCAGTATTTT

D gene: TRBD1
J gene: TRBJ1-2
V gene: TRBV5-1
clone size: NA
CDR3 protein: CASSLAKLVDRVRDGYTF
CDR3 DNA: TGCGCCAGCAGCTTGGCCAAATTAGTCGACAGGGTGCGCGATGGCTACACCTTC

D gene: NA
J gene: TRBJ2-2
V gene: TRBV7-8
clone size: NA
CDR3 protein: CASRGGGNTGELFF
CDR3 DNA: TGTGCCAGCCGAGGGGGGGGAAACACCGGGGAGCTGTTTTTT

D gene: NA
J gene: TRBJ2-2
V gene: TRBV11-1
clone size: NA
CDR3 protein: CASSLGEGYTGELFF
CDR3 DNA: TGTGCCAGCAGCCTCGGAGAGGGTTACACCGGGGAGCTGTTTTTT

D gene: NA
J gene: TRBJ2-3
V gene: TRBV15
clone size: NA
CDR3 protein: CATSRGAGSTDTQYF
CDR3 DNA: TGTGCCACCAGCAGAGGCGCGGGAAGCACAGATACGCAGTATTTT

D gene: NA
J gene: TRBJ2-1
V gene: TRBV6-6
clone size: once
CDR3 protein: CASTRGSNEQFF
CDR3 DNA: TGTGCCAGCACCCGGGGTAGCAATGAGCAGTTCTTC